This is a list of T cell receptor beta chains from one sample in a study of shared clonotypes between healthy human individuals. Only in-frame clones appear in the TCRdb table, and some are missing; sequencing was by immunoSEQ multiplex PCR. The sample lists around 2.1 million clones; under 95% were seen once. Sequences were obtained from naive CD8+ T cells from PBMCs. The source is a man younger than 35 in good health. Some clones in this sample may be carry-over from other donors' samples. The conserved cysteine and the conserved F or W are not part of the CDR3 here. Each record gives: CDR3 protein, V gene.

CDR3aa: ASSWVVGSNEQF
v_gene: TRBV28

CDR3aa: ASSIDLILLGERQNEQF
v_gene: TRBV19

CDR3aa: ASSFSNEQF
v_gene: TRBV7-2

CDR3aa: ASSLDGRPGETQY
v_gene: TRBV5-1

CDR3aa: ASSIDRGYSYNEQF
v_gene: TRBV19

CDR3aa: ASSSSGGGFSGNTIY
v_gene: TRBV9

CDR3aa: AWRYGANTEAF
v_gene: TRBV30

CDR3aa: AIGGTSEYEQY
v_gene: TRBV10-3

CDR3aa: ASSQDTYKRGTEAF
v_gene: TRBV4-3

CDR3aa: ASSIGGYREKLF
v_gene: TRBV27